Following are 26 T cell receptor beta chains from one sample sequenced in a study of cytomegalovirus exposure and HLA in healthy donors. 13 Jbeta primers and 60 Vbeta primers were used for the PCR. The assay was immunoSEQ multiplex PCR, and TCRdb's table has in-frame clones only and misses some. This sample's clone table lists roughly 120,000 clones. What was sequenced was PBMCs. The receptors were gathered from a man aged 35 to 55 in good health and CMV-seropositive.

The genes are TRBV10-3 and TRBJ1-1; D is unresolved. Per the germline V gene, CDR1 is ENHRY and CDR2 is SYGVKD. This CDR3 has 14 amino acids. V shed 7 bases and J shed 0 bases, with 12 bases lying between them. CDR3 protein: CAITEAGLNTEAFF. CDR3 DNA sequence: TGTGCCATCACGGAGGCAGGACTGAACACTGAAGCTTTCTTT.

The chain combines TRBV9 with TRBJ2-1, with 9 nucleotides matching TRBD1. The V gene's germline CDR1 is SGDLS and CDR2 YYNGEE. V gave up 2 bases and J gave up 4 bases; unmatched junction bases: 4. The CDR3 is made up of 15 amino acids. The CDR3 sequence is CASSVLGQGYNEQFF. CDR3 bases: TGTGCCAGCAGCGTCTTAGGACAGGGGTACAATGAGCAGTTCTTC.

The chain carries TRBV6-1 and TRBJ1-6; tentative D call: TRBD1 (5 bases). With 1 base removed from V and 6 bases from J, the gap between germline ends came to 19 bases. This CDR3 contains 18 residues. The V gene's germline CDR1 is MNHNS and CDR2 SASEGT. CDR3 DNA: TGTGCCAGCAGTGAAGAAGTAGGTCGGGGGGACCTTAATTCACCCCTCCACTTT. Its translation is CASSEEVGRGDLNSPLHF.

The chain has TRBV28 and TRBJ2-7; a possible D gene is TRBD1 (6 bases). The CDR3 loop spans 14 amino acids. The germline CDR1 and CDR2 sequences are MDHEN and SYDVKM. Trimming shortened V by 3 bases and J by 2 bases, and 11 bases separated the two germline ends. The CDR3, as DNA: TGTGCCAGCAGTTTGCAGGGGCCGACCTACGAGCAGTACTTC. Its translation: CASSLQGPTYEQYF.

CDR3: CSVLGQNYEQYF. The CDR3 DNA reads as TGCAGCGTCTTGGGACAGAACTACGAGCAGTACTTC. The genes are TRBV29-1 and TRBJ2-7; TRBD1 matches at 7 bases. The V segment lost 6 bases and the J segment 3 bases; nucleotides outside the gene matches: 5. The CDR3 is 12 residues long. Germline-derived CDR1 and CDR2 are SQVTM and ANQGSEA.

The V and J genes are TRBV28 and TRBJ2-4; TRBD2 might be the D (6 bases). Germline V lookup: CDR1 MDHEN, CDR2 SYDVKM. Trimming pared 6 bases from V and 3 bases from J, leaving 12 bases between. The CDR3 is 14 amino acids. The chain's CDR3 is CASSLTGDKNIQYF. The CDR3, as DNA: TGTGCCAGCAGCCTGACGGGAGACAAAAACATTCAGTACTTC.

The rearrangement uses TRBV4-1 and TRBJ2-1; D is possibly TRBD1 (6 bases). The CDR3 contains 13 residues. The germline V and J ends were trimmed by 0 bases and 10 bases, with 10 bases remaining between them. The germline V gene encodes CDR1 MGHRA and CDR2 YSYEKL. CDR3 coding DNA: TGCGCCAGCAGCCAAGACCCGACAGGAGAGCAGTTCTTC. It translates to CASSQDPTGEQFF.

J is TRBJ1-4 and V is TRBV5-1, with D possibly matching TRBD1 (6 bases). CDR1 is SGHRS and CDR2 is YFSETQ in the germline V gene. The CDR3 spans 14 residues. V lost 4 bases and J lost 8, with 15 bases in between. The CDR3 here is CASSPRDIVEKLFF. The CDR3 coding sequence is TGCGCCAGCAGCCCACGGGACATCGTCGAAAAACTGTTTTTT.

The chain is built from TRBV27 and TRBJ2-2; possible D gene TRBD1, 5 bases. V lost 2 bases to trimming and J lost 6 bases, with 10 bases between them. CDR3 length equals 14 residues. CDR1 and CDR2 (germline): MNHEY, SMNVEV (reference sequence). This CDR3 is CASSLGWGAGELFF. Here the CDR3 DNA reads TGTGCCAGCAGTTTAGGTTGGGGCGCCGGGGAGCTGTTTTTT.

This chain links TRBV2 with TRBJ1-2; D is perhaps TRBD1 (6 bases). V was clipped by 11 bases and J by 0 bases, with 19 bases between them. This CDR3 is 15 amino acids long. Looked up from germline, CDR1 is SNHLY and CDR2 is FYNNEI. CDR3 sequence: CAAPGGRLANYGYTF. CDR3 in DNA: TGTGCCGCACCCGGGGGGCGGTTAGCTAACTATGGCTACACCTTC.

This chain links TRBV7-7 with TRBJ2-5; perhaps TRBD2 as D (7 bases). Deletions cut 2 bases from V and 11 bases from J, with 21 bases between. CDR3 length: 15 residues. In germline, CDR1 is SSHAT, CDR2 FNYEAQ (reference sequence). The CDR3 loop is CASSLRGGSVEEQYF. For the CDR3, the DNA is TGTGCCAGCAGCTTACGCGGGGGCTCGGTAGAAGAGCAGTACTTC.

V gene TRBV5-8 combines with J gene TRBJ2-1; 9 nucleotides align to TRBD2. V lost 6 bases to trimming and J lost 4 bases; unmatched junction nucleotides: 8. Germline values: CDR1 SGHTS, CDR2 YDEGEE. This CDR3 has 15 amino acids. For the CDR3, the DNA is TGTGCCAGCACAACCGGGACTAGCACTTACAATGAGCAGTTCTTC. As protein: CASTTGTSTYNEQFF.

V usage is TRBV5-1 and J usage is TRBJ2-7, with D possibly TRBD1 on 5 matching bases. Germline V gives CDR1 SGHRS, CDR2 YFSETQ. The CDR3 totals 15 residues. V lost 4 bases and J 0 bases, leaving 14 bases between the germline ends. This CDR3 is CASSPGHAVSYEQYF. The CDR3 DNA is TGCGCCAGCAGCCCAGGACACGCAGTCTCCTACGAGCAGTACTTC.

The CDR3 spells CASSLGSGRASGHEQYF. Here the CDR3 DNA reads TGTGCCAGCAGCTTAGGTAGCGGGAGGGCCTCCGGCCACGAGCAGTACTTC. This chain uses TRBV7-6 with TRBJ2-7; 11 positions match TRBD2. Germline trimming cut 1 base from V and 5 bases from J; bases unmatched to any gene: 10. CDR1 SGHVS and CDR2 FNYEAQ come from the germline V gene. This CDR3 has 17 amino acids. Full variable domain (rest looked up from reference TRBV7-6 and TRBJ2-7): GAGVSQSPRYKVTKRGQDVALRCDPISGHVSLYWYRQALGQGPEFLTYFNYEAQQDKSGLPNDRFSAERPEGSISTLTIQRTEQRDSAMYRCASSLGSGRASGHEQYFGPGTRLTVT.

The CDR3 DNA reads TGTGCCAGCAGCCTACTAGCGGGAGCTAGGGATGAGCAGTTCTTC. This gives the protein CASSLLAGARDEQFF. The V gene is TRBV14, the J gene TRBJ2-1, with 11 bases identical to TRBD2. Trimming cost V 4 bases and J 8 bases; bases outside gene matches: 7. The germline CDR1 and CDR2 sequences are SGHDN and FVKESK. The CDR3 is made up of 15 amino acids.

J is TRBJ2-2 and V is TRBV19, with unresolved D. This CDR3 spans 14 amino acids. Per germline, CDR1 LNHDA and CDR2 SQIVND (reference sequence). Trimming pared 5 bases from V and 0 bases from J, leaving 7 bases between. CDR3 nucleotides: TGTGCCAGTAGTGTGACTCCGAACACCGGGGAGCTGTTTTTT. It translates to CASSVTPNTGELFF.

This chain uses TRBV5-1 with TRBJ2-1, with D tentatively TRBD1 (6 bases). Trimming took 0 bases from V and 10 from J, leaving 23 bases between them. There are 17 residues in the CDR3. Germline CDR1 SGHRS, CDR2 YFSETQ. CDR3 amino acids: CASSLAPTGLAPLEQFF. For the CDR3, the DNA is TGCGCCAGCAGCTTGGCCCCCACAGGGCTAGCTCCGTTGGAGCAGTTCTTC.

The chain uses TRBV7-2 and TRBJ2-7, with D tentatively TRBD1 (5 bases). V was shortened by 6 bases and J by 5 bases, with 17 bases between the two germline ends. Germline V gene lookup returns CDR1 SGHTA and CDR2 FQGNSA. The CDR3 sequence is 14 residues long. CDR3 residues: CASRKVAGWDEQYF. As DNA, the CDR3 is TGTGCCAGCAGGAAGGTCGCAGGGTGGGACGAGCAGTACTTC.

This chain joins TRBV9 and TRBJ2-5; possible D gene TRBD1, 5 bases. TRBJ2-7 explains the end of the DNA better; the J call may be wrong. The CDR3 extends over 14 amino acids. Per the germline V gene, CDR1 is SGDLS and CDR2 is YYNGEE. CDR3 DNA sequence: TGTGCCAGCAGCCCTCAGGGAAGCCCCTACGAGCAGTACTTC. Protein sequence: CASSPQGSPYEQYF.

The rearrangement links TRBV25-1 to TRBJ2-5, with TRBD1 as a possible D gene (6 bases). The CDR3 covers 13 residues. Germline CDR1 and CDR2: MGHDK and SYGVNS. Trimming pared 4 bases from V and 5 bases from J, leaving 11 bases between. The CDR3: CASSGAGVETQYF. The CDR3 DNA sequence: TGTGCCAGCAGTGGGGCAGGGGTCGAGACCCAGTACTTC. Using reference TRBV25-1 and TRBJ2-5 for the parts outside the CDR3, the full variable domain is EADIYQTPRYLVIGTGKKITLECSQTMGHDKMYWYQQDPGMELHLIHYSYGVNSTEKGDLSSESTVSRIRTEHFPLTLESARPSHTSQYLCASSGAGVETQYFGPGTRLLVL.

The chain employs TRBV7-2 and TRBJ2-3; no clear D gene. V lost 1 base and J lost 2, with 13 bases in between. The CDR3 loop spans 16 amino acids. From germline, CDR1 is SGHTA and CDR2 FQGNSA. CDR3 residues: CASSLGPNRNTDTQYF. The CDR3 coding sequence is TGTGCCAGCAGCTTAGGGCCCAATCGAAACACAGATACGCAGTATTTT.

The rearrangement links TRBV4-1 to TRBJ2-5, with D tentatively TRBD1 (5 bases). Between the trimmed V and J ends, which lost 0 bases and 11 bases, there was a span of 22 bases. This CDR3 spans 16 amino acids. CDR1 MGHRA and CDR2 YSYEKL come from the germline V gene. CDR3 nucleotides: TGCGCCAGCAGCCAAGAGGGGCTCCCGTCAGATGAAGAGCAGTACTTC. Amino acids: CASSQEGLPSDEEQYF.

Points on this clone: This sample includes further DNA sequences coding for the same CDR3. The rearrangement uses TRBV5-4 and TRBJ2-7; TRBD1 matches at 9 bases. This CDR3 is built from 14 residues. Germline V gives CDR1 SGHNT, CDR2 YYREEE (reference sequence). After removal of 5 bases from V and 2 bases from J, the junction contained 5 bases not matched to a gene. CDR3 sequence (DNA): TGTGCCAGCAGTAGGGGACAGGGTCCCTACGAGCAGTACTTC. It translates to CASSRGQGPYEQYF.

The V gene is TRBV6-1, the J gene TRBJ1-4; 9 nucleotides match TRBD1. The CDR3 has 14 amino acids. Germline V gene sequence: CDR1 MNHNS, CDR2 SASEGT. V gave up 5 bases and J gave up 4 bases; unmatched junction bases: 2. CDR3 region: CASSLTGGNEKLFF. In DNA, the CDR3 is TGTGCCAGCAGTCTGACAGGGGGTAATGAAAAACTGTTTTTT.

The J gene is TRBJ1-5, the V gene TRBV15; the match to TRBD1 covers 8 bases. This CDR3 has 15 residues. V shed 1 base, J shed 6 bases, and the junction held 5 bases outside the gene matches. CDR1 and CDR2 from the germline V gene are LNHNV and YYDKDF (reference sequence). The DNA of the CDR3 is TGTGCCACCAGCAGAGCAACAGGGGGTACTCAGCCCCAGCATTTT. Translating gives CATSRATGGTQPQHF.

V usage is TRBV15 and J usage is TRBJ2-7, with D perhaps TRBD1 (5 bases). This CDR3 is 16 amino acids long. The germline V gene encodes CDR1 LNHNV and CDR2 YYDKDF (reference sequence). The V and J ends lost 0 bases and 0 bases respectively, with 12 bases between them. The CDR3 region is CATSRDQGTSSYEQYF. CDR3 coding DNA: TGTGCCACCAGCAGAGATCAGGGAACGAGCTCCTACGAGCAGTACTTC.